The 7 T cell receptor beta chains given below trace back to one sample, sequenced in a study of response to subunit inactivated influenza vaccine. TCRdb independently ran MiXCR on the RT-PCR reads; one entry per CDR3 protein. The sample lists about 190,000 distinct CDR3 sequences, around an eighth seen once, with roughly 24% in the top ten. Sequences were derived from CD8+ T cells sorted from PBMCs, sampled 5 to 6 days after vaccination. Source of these receptors: a man aged 50 to 60 who received an inactivated influenza vaccine.

The genes are TRBV5-6 and TRBJ2-1; 10 bases agree with TRBD2. J was trimmed by 10 bases and V by 4 bases; bases with no gene match: 8. The germline V gene has CDR1 SGHDT and CDR2 YYEEEE. The CDR3 contains 14 residues. CDR3 coding DNA: TGTGCCAGCAGCCGAAGCGGGAGGGCTTCCGAGCAGTTCTTC. It yields the protein CASSRSGRASEQFF.

A few counts support this clonotype. This chain links TRBV20-1 with TRBJ2-5, with TRBD2 matching over 12 bases. CDR1 is DFQATT, CDR2 SNEGSKA, per germline (reference sequence). CDR3 length: 15 amino acids. V trimming: 3 bases; J trimming: 1 base; junction bases outside the gene matches: 3. The CDR3 nucleotides are TGCAGTGCTAGGACTAGCGGGAGCCTCCAAGAGACCCAGTACTTC. Its translation: CSARTSGSLQETQYF.

A few counts support this clonotype. The chain employs TRBV9 and TRBJ1-1; TRBD1 matches at 8 bases. The trim removed 2 bases at V and 6 bases at J, leaving 15 bases unmatched. This CDR3 region has 17 residues. In germline, CDR1 is SGDLS, CDR2 YYNGEE. DNA of the CDR3: TGTGCCAGCAGCGTTGGACCTAAGACAGGGGATCATCCTGAAGCTTTCTTT. Amino acids: CASSVGPKTGDHPEAFF.

The chain uses TRBV18 and TRBJ2-7, with D uncertain. Germline CDR1 is KGHSH and CDR2 is LQKENI. The CDR3 length is 14 residues. V lost 0 bases to trimming and J lost 2 bases, with 8 bases between them. CDR3 in amino acids: CASSPPEFPYEQYF. The CDR3 DNA sequence: TGTGCCAGCTCACCACCGGAGTTTCCCTACGAGCAGTACTTC.

This clonotype appeared a few times. The CDR3 reads CASSIHSSPGYEQYF. As DNA, the CDR3 is TGTGCCAGTAGTATCCACAGTTCCCCGGGGTACGAGCAGTACTTC. J is TRBJ2-7 and V is TRBV19; tentative D call: TRBD2 (5 bases). Germline loops: CDR1 LNHDA, CDR2 SQIVND (reference sequence). Trimming cost V 3 bases and J 4 bases, with 16 bases left between them. There are 15 residues in the CDR3. Drawing the rest from reference TRBV19 and TRBJ2-7, the complete variable domain is DGGITQSPKYLFRKEGQNVTLSCEQNLNHDAMYWYRQDPGQGLRLIYYSQIVNDFQKGDIAEGYSVSREKKESFPLTVTSAQKNPTAFYLCASSIHSSPGYEQYFGPGTRLTVT.

This clonotype was seen only a few times. This chain connects TRBV27 to TRBJ2-6, with 11 nucleotides matching TRBD1. The junction had 3 bases not matched to a gene; V was cut back by 1 base and J by 1 base. The CDR3 is 18 amino acids. Germline assignment: CDR1 MNHEY and CDR2 SMNVEV (reference sequence). The CDR3 bases are TGTGCCAGCAGTTTATTAGGGACAGGGGGTTCTGGGGCCAACGTCCTGACTTTC. Translated: CASSLLGTGGSGANVLTF.

This clonotype was found many times. J is TRBJ1-1 and V is TRBV20-1; D remains unclear. Trimming left V 3 bases short and J 4 bases short, with 9 bases between. Germline CDR1 is DFQATT and CDR2 is SNEGSKA (reference sequence). The CDR3 length is 12 residues. In DNA form, the CDR3 reads TGCAGTGCTAGTCAAGGAAGCACTGAAGCTTTCTTT. Translated: CSASQGSTEAFF.